Here is one T cell receptor (beta chain) with its context. The data derive from a study of T-cell reconstitution after alpha-beta-depleted transplantation in children. V shed 3 bases and J shed 4 bases, with 19 bases lying between them. CDR1 SGHRS and CDR2 YFSETQ come from the germline V gene. This CDR3 contains 16 residues. The TCRbeta library incorporated unique molecular identifiers. TCRdb used MiXCR to reprocess the PCR reads, holding one entry per CDR3 protein. The sample yields hundreds of thousands of distinct CDR3 sequences, 8% to 9.5% seen once. Material: PBMCs from the stem cell graft donor, obtained from the stem cell graft. This clonotype was sampled from a human donor who donated a stem cell graft to a child with acute lymphoblastic leukemia. This rearrangement joins TRBV5-1 to TRBJ1-1; TRBD1 is a possible D gene (5 bases). For the CDR3, the DNA is TGCGCCAGCAGCTCACTCTCGACAGCGGGCTCCACTGAAGCTTTCTTT. It encodes CASSSLSTAGSTEAFF. Full variable domain (outside the CDR3, taken from reference TRBV5-1 and TRBJ1-1): KAGVTQTPRYLIKTRGQQVTLSCSPISGHRSVSWYQQTPGQGLQFLFEYFSETQRNKGNFPGRFSGRQFSNSRSEMNVSTLELGDSALYLCASSSLSTAGSTEAFFGQGTRLTVV.